This TCR beta chain was captured in a study of CD8+ T cells in alopecia areata. The wider study: The duration of tofacitinib was 6 to 18 months, with 6 months off drug afterward. Overall study findings and caveats: It was observed that many expanded lesional clones persisted in scalp and blood during tofacitinib.

A note on this clone: Its target is not known.

Following extraction, RNA underwent reverse transcription to cDNA, which served as the sequencing template. Sequenced by immunoSEQ multiplex PCR; TCRdb stores in-frame clones only, minus some. The top ten hold roughly 0.7% of the sample, which has about 190,000 clones, approximately 56% seen once. The treatment is: oral pan-JAK inhibitor, 5-10 mg twice daily. Lesional scalp punch biopsies and peripheral blood came from alopecia areata patients. From germline, CDR1 is SGHAT and CDR2 FQNNGV. The V segment lost 5 bases and the J segment 8 bases; nucleotides outside the gene matches: 6. The CDR3 has 13 residues.

The clonotype originates from a human donor with alopecia areata. The starting material was CD4+ T cells sorted from blood, obtained at week 4, from a patient treated with tofacitinib. The rearrangement joins TRBV11-2 to TRBJ2-3; 8 bases match TRBD2. This chain's CDR3 is CASSHLAGGTQYF. As DNA, the CDR3 is TGTGCCAGCAGCCACCTAGCGGGTGGTACGCAGTATTTT.